The source of this TCR beta chain is a study of blood T cell repertoires in COVID-19. Study as a whole: There were acute and convalescent COVID-19 samples, and they came from the United States, Italy and Spain.

Germline lookup yields CDR1 SGHNT and CDR2 YYREEE (reference sequence). The ends were cut back, 0 bases at V and 2 bases at J, with 10 bases in the middle. The CDR3 loop spans 15 amino acids. Enrolled during active infection, Seattle patients were then followed longitudinally. This clone was detected only once. The data were produced by immunoSEQ multiplex PCR, yet TCRdb's version contains in-frame clones alone and is incomplete. The table has about 230,000 clones, 70% to 90% seen once. V usage is TRBV5-4 and J usage is TRBJ2-3; a possible D gene is TRBD2 (5 bases). The sequenced sample was peripheral blood. This TCR was sampled from a man aged 45-60 years with COVID-19, enrolled during active disease. This chain's CDR3 is CASSLAQRPTDTQYF. DNA for the CDR3: TGTGCCAGCAGCTTGGCCCAGCGGCCCACAGATACGCAGTATTTT. Supplemented by reference TRBV5-4 and TRBJ2-3, the full variable domain reads ETGVTQSPTHLIKTRGQQVTLRCSSQSGHNTVSWYQQALGQGPQFIFQYYREEENGRGNFPPRFSGLQFPNYSSELNVNALELDDSALYLCASSLAQRPTDTQYFGPGTRLTVL.